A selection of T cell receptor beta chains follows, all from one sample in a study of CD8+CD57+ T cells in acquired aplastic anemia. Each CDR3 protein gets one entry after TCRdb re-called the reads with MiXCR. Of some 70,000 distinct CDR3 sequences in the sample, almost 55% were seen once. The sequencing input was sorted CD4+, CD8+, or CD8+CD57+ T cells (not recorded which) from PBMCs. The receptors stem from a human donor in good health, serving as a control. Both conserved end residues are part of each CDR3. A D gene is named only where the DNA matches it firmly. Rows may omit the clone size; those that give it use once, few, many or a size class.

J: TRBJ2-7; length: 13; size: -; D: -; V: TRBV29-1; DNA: TGCAGCGTCACGGACAGAGAATCCTACGAGCAGTACTTC; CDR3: CSVTDRESYEQYF
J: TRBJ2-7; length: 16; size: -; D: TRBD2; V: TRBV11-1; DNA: TGTGCCAGCAGCCCCGGACTAGCGGGGCTCTCCTACGAGCAGTACTTC; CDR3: CASSPGLAGLSYEQYF
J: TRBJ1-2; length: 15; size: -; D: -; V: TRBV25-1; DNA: TGTGCCAGCAGTGACGGTGGAAGAGCTAACTATGGCTACACCTTC; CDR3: CASSDGGRANYGYTF
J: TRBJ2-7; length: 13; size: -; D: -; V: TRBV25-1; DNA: TGTGCCAGCAGTGGGCGGCTCTCCTACGAGCAGTACTTC; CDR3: CASSGRLSYEQYF
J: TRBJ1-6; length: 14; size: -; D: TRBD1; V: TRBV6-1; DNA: TGTGCCAGCAGCCCTCGACAGGGAGCTTTCACCCTCCACTTT; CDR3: CASSPRQGAFTLHF
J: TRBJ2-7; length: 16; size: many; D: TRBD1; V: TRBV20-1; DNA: TGCAGTGCTAGAGCTGGGGACAGGGGGCTCAACTTCGAGCAGTACTTC; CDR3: CSARAGDRGLNFEQYF
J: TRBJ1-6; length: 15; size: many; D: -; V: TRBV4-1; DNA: TGCGCCAGCAGCCAAGATCCTGGGGGTTGGTCACCCCTCCACTTT; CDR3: CASSQDPGGWSPLHF
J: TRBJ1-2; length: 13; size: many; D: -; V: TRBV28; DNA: TGTGCCAGCAGCCGCGGGCGGTACTATGGCTACACCTTC; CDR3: CASSRGRYYGYTF
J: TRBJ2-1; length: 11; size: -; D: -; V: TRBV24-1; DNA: TGTGCCACCAGTAAAACGGATGAGCAGTTCTTC; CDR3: CATSKTDEQFF
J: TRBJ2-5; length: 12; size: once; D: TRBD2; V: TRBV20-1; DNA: TGCAGTACCCGGGGGGGCCTAGAGACCCAGTACTTC; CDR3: CSTRGGLETQYF
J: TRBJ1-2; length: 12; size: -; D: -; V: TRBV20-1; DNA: TGCAGTGCTAGACCGGGAGCCGGTGGCTACACCTTC; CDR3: CSARPGAGGYTF
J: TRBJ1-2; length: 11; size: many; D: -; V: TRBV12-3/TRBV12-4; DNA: TGTGCCACGAGGGGGAACTATGGCTACACCTTC; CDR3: CATRGNYGYTF
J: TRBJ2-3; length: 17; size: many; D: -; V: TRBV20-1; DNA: TGCAGTGCTAGAGACGTCCGAGGGGTATCTAGCACAGATACGCAGTATTTT; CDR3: CSARDVRGVSSTDTQYF
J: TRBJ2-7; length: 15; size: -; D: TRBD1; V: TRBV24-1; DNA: TGTGCCACCAGTGATTTCACCAGGGGGTCCTACGAGCAGTACTTC; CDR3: CATSDFTRGSYEQYF
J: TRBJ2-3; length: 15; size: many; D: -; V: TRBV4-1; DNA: TGCGCCAGCAGCCATACTGAATTGGGCACAGATACGCAGTATTTT; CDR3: CASSHTELGTDTQYF
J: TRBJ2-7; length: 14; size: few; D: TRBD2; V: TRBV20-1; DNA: TGCAGTGCACATGCGGGAGGGCCTCCGTACGAGCAGTACTTC; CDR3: CSAHAGGPPYEQYF
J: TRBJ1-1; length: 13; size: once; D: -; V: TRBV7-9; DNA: TGTGCCAGCAGCGCCAGGTTCGACACTGAAGCTTTCTTT; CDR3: CASSARFDTEAFF
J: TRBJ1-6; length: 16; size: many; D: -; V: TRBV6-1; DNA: TGTGCCAGCAGTGAAGTTCCCGGGACGTTGAATTCACCCCTCCACTTT; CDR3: CASSEVPGTLNSPLHF
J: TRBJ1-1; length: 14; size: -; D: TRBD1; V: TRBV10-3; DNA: TGTGCCGTCACTGCGACAGGGGTTGTCGCTGAAGCTTTCTTT; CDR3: CAVTATGVVAEAFF
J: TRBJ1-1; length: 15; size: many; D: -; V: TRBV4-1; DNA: TGCGCCAGCAGCCAAGCGCGCCAGATGAACACTGAAGCTTTCTTT; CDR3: CASSQARQMNTEAFF